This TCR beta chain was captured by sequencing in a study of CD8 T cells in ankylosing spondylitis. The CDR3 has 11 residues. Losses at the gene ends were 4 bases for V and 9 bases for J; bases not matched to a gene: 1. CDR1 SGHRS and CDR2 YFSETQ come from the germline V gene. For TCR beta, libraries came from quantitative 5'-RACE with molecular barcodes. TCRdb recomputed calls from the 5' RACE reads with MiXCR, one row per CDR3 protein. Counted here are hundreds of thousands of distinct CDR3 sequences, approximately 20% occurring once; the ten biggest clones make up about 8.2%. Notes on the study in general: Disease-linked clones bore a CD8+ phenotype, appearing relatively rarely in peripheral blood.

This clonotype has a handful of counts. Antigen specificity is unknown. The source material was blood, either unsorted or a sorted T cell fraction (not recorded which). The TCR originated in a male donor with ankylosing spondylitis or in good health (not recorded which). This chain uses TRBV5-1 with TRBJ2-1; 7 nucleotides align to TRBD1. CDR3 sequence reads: CASSNRGEQFF. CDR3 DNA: TGCGCCAGCAGCAACAGGGGTGAGCAGTTCTTC.